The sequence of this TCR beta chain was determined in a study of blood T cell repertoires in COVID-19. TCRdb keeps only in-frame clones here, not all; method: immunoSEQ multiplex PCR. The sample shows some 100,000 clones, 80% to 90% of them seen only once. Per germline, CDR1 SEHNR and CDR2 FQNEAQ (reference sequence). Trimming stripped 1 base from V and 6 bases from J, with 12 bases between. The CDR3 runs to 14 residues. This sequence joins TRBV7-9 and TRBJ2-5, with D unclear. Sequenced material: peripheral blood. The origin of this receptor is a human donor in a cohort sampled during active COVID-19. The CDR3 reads CASSLVPVVQTQYF. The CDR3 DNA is TGTGCCAGCAGCTTAGTGCCAGTCGTACAGACCCAGTACTTC.